This T cell receptor (beta chain) was sequenced in a study of blood T cells in healthy people across ages. Study-wide findings and caveats: It was not possible, with unsorted PBMCs, to conclusively compare naive and antigen-experienced cells.

V was trimmed by 6 bases and J by 9 bases, leaving 15 bases between them. The germline CDR1 and CDR2 sequences are SQVTM and ANQGSEA. The CDR3 has 13 residues. Alongside a J-beta primer mix, a sample-barcoded 5' primer served in a second PCR lasting about 7 to 12 cycles. Each cDNA molecule carried a tag from a template-switch adaptor that contained 12 random nucleotides. In TCRdb, the 5' RACE reads were re-called with MiXCR into one record per CDR3 protein. The data hold hundreds of thousands of distinct CDR3 sequences, with around half observed a single time. This clonotype has a count of ten or more. Its target is not known.

This rearrangement joins TRBV29-1 to TRBJ1-6, with D perhaps TRBD1 (5 bases). Source material: blood. This TCR was sampled from a man aged 80 or over in good health. CDR3 nucleotides: TGCAGCGTACAGGCAGGGCGAGGTTCACCCCTCCACTTT. It specifies CSVQAGRGSPLHF.